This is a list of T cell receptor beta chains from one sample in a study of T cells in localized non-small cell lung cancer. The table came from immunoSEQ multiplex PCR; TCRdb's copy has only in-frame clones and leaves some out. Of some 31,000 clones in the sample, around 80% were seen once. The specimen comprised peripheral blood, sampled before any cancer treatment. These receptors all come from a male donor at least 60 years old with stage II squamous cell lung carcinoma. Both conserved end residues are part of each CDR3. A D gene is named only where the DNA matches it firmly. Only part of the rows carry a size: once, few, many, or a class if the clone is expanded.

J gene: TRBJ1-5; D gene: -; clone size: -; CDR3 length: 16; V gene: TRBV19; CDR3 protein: CASSIPSGKGNQPQHF; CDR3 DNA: TGTGCCAGTAGTATCCCCTCAGGGAAAGGCAATCAGCCCCAGCATTTT
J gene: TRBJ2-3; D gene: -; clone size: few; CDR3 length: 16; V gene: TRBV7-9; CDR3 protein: CASSPMAWQRTDTQYF; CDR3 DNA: TGTGCCAGCAGCCCGATGGCTTGGCAACGCACAGATACGCAGTATTTT
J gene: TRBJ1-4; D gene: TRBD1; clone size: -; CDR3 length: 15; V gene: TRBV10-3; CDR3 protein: CAISESRGENEKLFF; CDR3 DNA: TGTGCCATCAGTGAGTCCAGGGGGGAAAATGAAAAACTGTTTTTT
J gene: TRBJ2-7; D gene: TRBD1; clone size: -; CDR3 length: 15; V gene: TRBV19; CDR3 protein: CASSTGTGGFYEQYF; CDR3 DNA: TGTGCCAGTAGTACCGGGACAGGGGGCTTCTACGAGCAGTACTTC
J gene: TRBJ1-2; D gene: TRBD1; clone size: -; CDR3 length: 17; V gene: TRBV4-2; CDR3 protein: CASSLGQGAQGGYGYTF; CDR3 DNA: TGTGCCAGCAGTCTCGGACAGGGGGCGCAGGGTGGCTATGGCTACACCTTC
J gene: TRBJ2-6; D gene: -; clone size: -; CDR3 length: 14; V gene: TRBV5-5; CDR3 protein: CASSAFSGANVLTF; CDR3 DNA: TGTGCCAGCAGCGCGTTCTCTGGGGCCAACGTCCTGACTTTC
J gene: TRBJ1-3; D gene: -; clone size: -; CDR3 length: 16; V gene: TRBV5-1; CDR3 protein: CASSGVGDTAGNTIYF; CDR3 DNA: TGCGCCAGCAGTGGGGTCGGTGACACTGCTGGAAACACCATATATTTT
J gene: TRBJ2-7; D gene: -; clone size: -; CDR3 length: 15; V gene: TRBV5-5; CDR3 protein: CASSLGGFGTSEQYF; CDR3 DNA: TGTGCCAGCAGCTTGGGGGGATTCGGCACAAGCGAGCAGTACTTC
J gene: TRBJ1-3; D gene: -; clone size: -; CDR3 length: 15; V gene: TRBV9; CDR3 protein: CASSAGSFSGNTIYF; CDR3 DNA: TGTGCCAGCAGCGCCGGGAGCTTCTCTGGAAACACCATATATTTT
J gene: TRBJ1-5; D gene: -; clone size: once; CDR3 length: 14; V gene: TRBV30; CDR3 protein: CAWSGGSSNQPQHF; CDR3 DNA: TGTGCCTGGAGTGGGGGCAGTAGCAATCAGCCCCAGCATTTT
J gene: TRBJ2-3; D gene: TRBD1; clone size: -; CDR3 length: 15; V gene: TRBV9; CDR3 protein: CASSLDRGKMDTQYF; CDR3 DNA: TGTGCCAGCAGTCTTGACAGGGGCAAGATGGATACGCAGTATTTT
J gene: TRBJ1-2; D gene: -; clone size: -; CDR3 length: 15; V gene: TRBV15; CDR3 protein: CATSRGGSGGYGYTF; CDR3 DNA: TGTGCCACCAGCAGAGGCGGGTCGGGAGGGTATGGCTACACCTTC
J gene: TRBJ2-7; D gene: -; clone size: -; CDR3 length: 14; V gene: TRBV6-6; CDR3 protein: CASSYTGTAYEQYF; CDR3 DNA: TGTGCCAGCAGTTACACCGGGACTGCGTACGAGCAGTACTTC
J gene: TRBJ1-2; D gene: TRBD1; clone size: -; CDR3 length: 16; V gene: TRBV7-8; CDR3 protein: CASSIRQGALLYGYTF; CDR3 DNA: TGTGCCAGCAGCATAAGACAGGGGGCTCTCCTATATGGCTACACCTTC
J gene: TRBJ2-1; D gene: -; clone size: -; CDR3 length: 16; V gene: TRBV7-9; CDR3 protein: CASSPPTVHSYNEQFF; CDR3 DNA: TGTGCCAGCAGTCCCCCGACAGTTCACTCCTACAATGAGCAGTTCTTC
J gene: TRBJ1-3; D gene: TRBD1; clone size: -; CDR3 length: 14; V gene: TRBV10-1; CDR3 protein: CASSPGQSGNTIYF; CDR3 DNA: TGCGCCAGCAGCCCGGGACAGTCTGGAAACACCATATATTTT
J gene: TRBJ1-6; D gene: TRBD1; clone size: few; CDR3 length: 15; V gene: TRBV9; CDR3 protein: CASSVGGTGNSPLHF; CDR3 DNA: TGTGCCAGCAGCGTAGGGGGGACAGGCAATTCACCCCTCCACTTT
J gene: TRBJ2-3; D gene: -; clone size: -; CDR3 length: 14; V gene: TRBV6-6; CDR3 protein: CASRGRGRPDTQYF; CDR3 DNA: TGTGCCAGCAGAGGGAGGGGGCGGCCAGATACGCAGTATTTT
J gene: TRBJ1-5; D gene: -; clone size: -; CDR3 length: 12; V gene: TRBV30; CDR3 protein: CAWSRTRGPQHF; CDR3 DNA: TGTGCCTGGAGCAGAACAAGGGGCCCCCAGCATTTT
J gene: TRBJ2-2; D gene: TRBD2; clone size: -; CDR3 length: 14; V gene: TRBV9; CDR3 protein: CASSLAGGNGELFF; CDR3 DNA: TGTGCCAGCAGCTTAGCGGGAGGGAACGGGGAGCTGTTTTTT
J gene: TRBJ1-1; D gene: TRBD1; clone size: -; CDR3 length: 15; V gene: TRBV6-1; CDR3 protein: CASSDLQGARTEAFF; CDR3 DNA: TGTGCCAGCAGTGATCTCCAGGGGGCGCGCACTGAAGCTTTCTTT
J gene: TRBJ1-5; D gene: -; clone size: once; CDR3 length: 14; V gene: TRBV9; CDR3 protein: CASSVGVLDQPQHF; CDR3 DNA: TGTGCCAGCAGCGTAGGAGTTCTCGATCAGCCCCAGCATTTT
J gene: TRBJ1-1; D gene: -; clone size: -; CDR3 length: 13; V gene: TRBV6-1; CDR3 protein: CASTGQRDTEAFF; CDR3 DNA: TGTGCCAGCACCGGGCAGAGGGACACTGAAGCTTTCTTT
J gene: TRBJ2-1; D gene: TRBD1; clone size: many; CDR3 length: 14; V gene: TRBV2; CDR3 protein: CATRQGINVDEQFF; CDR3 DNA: TGTGCCACCCGACAGGGGATAAATGTGGATGAGCAGTTCTTC
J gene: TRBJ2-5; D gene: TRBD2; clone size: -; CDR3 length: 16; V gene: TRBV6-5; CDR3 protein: CASSYRLAGAQETQYF; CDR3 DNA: TGTGCCAGCAGTTACCGCCTAGCGGGGGCACAAGAGACCCAGTACTTC
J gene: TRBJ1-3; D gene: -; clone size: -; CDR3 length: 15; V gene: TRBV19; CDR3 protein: CASSTTGTRTDTIYF; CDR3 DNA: TGTGCCAGTAGTACCACCGGGACCCGGACGGACACCATATATTTT
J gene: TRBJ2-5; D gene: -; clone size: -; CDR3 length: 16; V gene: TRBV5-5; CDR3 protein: CASSLVKWSGEETQYF; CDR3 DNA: TGTGCCAGCAGCCTCGTTAAGTGGTCTGGGGAAGAGACCCAGTACTTC
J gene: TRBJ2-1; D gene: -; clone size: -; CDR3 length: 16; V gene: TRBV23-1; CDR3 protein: CASSQPKDSSSDEQFF; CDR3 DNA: TGCGCCAGCAGTCAACCTAAGGACAGCTCGAGCGATGAGCAGTTCTTC
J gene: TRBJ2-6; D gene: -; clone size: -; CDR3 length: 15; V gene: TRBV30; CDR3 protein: CASHPDSSGANVLTF; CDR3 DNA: TGTGCCTCACACCCTGACAGTTCTGGGGCCAACGTCCTGACTTTC
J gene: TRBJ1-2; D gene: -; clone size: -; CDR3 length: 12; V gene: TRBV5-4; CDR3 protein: CASSWSDYGYTF; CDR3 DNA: TGTGCCAGCAGCTGGAGCGACTATGGCTACACCTTC
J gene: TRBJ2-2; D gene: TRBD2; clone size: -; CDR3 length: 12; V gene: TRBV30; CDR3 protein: CAWSAGAGELFF; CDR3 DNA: TGTGCCTGGAGCGCGGGGGCCGGGGAGCTGTTTTTT
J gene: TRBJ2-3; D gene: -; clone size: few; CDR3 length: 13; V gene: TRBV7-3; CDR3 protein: CASSLTASDTQYF; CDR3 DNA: TGTGCCAGCAGCTTAACGGCCTCAGATACGCAGTATTTT
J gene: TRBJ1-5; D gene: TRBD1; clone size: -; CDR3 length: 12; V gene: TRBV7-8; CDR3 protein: CASSLGTGERHF; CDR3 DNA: TGTGCCAGCAGCTTGGGGACAGGGGAGAGGCATTTT
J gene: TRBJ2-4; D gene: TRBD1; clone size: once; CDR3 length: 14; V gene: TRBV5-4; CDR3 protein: CASSLGQGADIQYF; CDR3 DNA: TGTGCCAGCAGCTTGGGGCAGGGGGCCGACATTCAGTACTTC
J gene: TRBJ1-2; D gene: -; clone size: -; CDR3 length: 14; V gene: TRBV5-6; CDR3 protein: CASSLREVLYGYTF; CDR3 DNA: TGTGCCAGCAGCTTGCGGGAGGTACTATATGGCTACACCTTC
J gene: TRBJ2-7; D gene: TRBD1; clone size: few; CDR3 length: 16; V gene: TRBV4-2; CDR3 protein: CASSPALPGQRNEQYF; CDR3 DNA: TGTGCCAGCAGCCCGGCCCTCCCGGGACAGCGAAACGAGCAGTACTTC
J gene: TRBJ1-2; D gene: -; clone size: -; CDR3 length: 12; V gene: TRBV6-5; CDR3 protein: CASRQGPYGYTF; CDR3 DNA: TGTGCCAGCAGGCAGGGACCCTATGGCTACACCTTC
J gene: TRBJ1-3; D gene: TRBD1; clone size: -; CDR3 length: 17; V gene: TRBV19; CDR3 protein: CASSIDRDSGSGNTIYF; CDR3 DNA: TGTGCCAGTAGTATAGATCGGGACAGCGGCTCTGGAAACACCATATATTTT
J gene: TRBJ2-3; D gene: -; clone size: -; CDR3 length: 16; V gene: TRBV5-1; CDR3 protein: CASSLGGTHGTDTQYF; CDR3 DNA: TGCGCCAGCAGCTTGGGAGGGACTCATGGCACAGATACGCAGTATTTT
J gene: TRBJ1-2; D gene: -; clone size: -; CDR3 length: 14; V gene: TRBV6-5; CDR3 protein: CASSWGGGYYGYTF; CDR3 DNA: TGTGCCAGCAGCTGGGGTGGCGGGTACTATGGCTACACCTTC
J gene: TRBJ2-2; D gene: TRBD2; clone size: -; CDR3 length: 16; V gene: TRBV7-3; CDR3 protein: CASSLIGSGGTGELFF; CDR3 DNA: TGTGCCAGCAGCCTTATTGGTAGCGGGGGAACCGGGGAGCTGTTTTTT
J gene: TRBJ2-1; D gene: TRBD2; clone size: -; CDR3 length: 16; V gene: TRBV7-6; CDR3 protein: CASSLLYSGGKNEQFF; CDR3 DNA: TGTGCCAGCAGCTTACTGTATAGCGGGGGGAAAAATGAGCAGTTCTTC
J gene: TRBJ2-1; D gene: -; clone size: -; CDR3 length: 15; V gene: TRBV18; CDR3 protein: CASSPLIGSYNEQFF; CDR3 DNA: TGTGCCAGCTCACCACTGATTGGCTCCTACAATGAGCAGTTCTTC
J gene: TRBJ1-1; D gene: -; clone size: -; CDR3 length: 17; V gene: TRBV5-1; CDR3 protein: CASSSLTGPSSNTEAFF; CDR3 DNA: TGCGCCAGCAGCTCACTGACAGGACCCAGCTCGAACACTGAAGCTTTCTTT
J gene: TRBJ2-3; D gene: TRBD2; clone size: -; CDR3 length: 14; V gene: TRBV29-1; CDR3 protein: CSVGTSGILDTQYF; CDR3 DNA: TGCAGCGTAGGGACTAGCGGAATTCTCGATACGCAGTATTTT
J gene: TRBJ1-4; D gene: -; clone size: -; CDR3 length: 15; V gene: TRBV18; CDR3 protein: CASSRGGSTNEKLFF; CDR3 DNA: TGTGCCAGCTCACGAGGTGGCAGCACTAATGAAAAACTGTTTTTT
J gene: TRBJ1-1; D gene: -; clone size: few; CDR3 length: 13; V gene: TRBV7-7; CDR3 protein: CASSLAQGAEAFF; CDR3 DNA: TGTGCCAGCAGCTTAGCGCAAGGGGCTGAAGCTTTCTTT
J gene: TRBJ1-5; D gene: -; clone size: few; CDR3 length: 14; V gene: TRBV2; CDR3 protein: CASRSTGDNQPQHF; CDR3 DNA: TGTGCCAGCAGGTCCACAGGAGACAATCAGCCCCAGCATTTT
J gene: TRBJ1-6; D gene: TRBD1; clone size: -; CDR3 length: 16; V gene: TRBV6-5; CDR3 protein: CASSSKGQSWNSPLHF; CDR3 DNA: TGTGCCAGCAGTTCAAAGGGACAGAGTTGGAATTCACCCCTCCACTTT
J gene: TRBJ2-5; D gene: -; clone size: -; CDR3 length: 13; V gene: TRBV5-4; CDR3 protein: CASSLGSRETQYF; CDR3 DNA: TGTGCCAGCAGCTTGGGTAGCCGCGAGACCCAGTACTTC
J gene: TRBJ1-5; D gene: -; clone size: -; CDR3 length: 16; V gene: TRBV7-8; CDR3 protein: CASSLGATDRNQPQHF; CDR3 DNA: TGTGCCAGCAGCTTAGGGGCTACAGACCGCAATCAGCCCCAGCATTTT
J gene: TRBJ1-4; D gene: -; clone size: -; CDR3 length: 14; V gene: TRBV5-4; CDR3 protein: CASSQQGEGEKLFF; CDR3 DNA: TGTGCCAGCAGCCAACAGGGTGAGGGGGAAAAACTGTTTTTT
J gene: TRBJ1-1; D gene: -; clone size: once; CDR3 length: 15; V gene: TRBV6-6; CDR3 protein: CASSYSGGSTTEAFF; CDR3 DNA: TGTGCCAGCAGTTACTCCGGGGGGTCGACCACTGAAGCTTTCTTT